This TCR beta chain was recovered during a study of graft-versus-host responses after intestinal transplantation. Study-wide context: Multivisceral, liver-intestinal, or isolated intestinal transplants were performed in recipients. Anti-thymocyte globulin induction preceded two to four years of tacrolimus and steroid maintenance in all recipients.

Findings and caveats of the study: Researchers found GvH clones in recipient marrow, and some showed up first in ileum or blood.

Using immunoSEQ multiplex PCR, the repertoire was profiled, and TCRdb retains in-frame clones only, with some absent. Among about 93,000 clones listed, over 80% were seen once. In regard to this clone: Its antigen is unidentified.

V lost 3 bases, J lost 2 bases, and 11 bases lay in between. This CDR3 region has 15 residues. Germline V gene sequence: CDR1 MDHEN, CDR2 SYDVKM. The chain is built from TRBV28 and TRBJ1-5; D remains unclear. The receptor comes from a human donor who received an intestinal transplant. The input for sequencing was unstimulated CD8+ T cells sorted from spleen or lymph node cells, taken before intestinal transplant. CDR3 sequence: CASSFFLVGNQPQHF. DNA of the CDR3: TGTGCCAGCAGTTTCTTTCTGGTAGGCAATCAGCCCCAGCATTTT.